Sequencing of this T cell receptor (beta chain) was carried out in a study of blood T cell repertoires in COVID-19. At the level of the study: In each case, the material was cDNA or gDNA derived from T cells, B-cell-depleted T cells, or PBMCs.

V dropped 2 bases and J dropped 7; count of bases not matched to a gene: 6. CDR3 length equals 14 residues. CDR1 and CDR2 (germline): SGHDT, YYEEEE. In the authors' methods: Amplification with reference gene primers provided the estimates of nucleated cell counts. Sequenced by immunoSEQ multiplex PCR; TCRdb stores in-frame clones only, minus some. V, J and clone size derive from that table, while D and trimming were established from the DNA sequence. The sample contains around 300,000 clones, roughly nine tenths of which appear only once. The sample consisted of PBMCs or T cells enriched from blood (not recorded which). The TCR originated in a middle-aged woman who had recovered from COVID-19. The V and J genes are TRBV5-6 and TRBJ1-2; 9 bases fit TRBD1. The CDR3 DNA reads as TGTGCCAGCAGCTTTGTACAGGGGGCTCTTGGCTACACCTTC. It codes for CASSFVQGALGYTF.